This T cell receptor beta chain came from a study of tissue T cells after allogeneic stem cell transplantation. General study points: Across patients, clones rarely overlapped, yet motif clusters were shared tissue-specifically.

CDR3 length equals 16 residues. Germline lookup yields CDR1 SGHVS and CDR2 FQNEAQ. Trimming removed 3 bases from V and 3 bases from J; junction bases left unmatched: 3. Only in-frame clones appear in the TCRdb table, and some are missing; sequencing was by immunoSEQ multiplex PCR. This sample has 8,000 to 10,000 clones; roughly three fifths occur once, and the top ten carry roughly a tenth. Comment on this clone: Its antigen is still unknown.

Comparators were a few non-transplant cancer patients without known GI disease. The chain uses TRBV7-8 and TRBJ2-3, with 13 nucleotides matching TRBD2. The sequenced sample was tissue from the ileum, obtained at autopsy. The TCR sequence derives from a woman between 18 and 49 years old with breast cancer. CDR3 coding DNA: TGTGCCAGCAGCTTTAGACTAGCGGGGGGAACAGATACGCAGTATTTT. Amino acid sequence: CASSFRLAGGTDTQYF. Filled out from reference TRBV7-8 and TRBJ2-3, the complete variable domain reads GAGVSQSPRYKVAKRGQDVALRCDPISGHVSLFWYQQALGQGPEFLTYFQNEAQLDKSGLPSDRFFAERPEGSVSTLKIQRTQQEDSAVYLCASSFRLAGGTDTQYFGPGTRLTVL.